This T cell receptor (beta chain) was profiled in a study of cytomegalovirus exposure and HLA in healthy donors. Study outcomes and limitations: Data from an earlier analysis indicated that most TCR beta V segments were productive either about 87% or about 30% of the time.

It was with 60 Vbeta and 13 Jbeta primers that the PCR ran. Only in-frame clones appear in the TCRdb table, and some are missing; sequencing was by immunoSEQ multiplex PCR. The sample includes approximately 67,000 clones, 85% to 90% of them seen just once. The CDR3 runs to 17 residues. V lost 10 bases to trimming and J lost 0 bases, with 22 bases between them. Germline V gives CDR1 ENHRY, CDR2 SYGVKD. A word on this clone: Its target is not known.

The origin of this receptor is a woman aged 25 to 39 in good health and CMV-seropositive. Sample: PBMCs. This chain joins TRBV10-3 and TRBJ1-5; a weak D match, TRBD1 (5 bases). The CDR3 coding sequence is TGTGCCACCAGAGGGTGGTCAGGGTCCGATAGCAATCAGCCCCAGCATTTT. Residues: CATRGWSGSDSNQPQHF.